This section outlines one T cell receptor beta chain sequence together with its context. This specimen comes from a study of blood T cell repertoires in COVID-19. Overall study: Researchers got acute and convalescent COVID-19 samples from the United States, Italy and Spain. Nucleic acid was either cDNA or gDNA, and it came from T cells, B-cell-depleted T cells, or PBMCs.

Original processing methods: Amplification from reference gene primers served as the basis for estimated nucleated cell counts. Assay: immunoSEQ multiplex PCR; the TCRdb copy retains only in-frame clones and omits some. The D gene and trimming were derived from the DNA, and the V and J assignments and clone size from that table. The table records around 37,000 clones, approximately 90% of them present only once. The trim removed 3 bases at V and 4 bases at J, leaving 5 bases unmatched. The germline CDR1 and CDR2 sequences are LGHNA and YSLEER. This CDR3 region has 16 residues. This sequence joins TRBV4-3 and TRBJ2-2, with 10 bases that match TRBD2. This TCR was recovered from a man aged 50 to 59 with active or convalescent COVID-19. What was sequenced was peripheral blood. The CDR3 sequence is CASSHLSGRLTGELFF. CDR3 in DNA: TGCGCCAGCAGCCACCTTAGCGGGAGGCTCACCGGGGAGCTGTTTTTT.